This is a list of T cell receptor beta chains from one sample in a study of blood T cell repertoires in COVID-19. The assay was immunoSEQ multiplex PCR, and TCRdb's table has in-frame clones only and misses some. The sample carries 250,000 to 350,000 clones, 85% to 90% recorded once. The sample consisted of peripheral blood. These receptors all come from a woman between 50 and 59 years old with COVID-19, enrolled during active disease. Both conserved end residues are part of each CDR3. D genes are given only for firm matches. Expanded clones are given a class, and other clones once, few, many or no size at all.

. TRBJ2-1 . TRBV30 TGTGCCTGGAGGCCTATGTATAGCTCCTACAATGAGCAGTTCTTC CAWRPMYSSYNEQFF
. TRBJ2-5 TRBD1 TRBV27 TGTGCCAGCAGTTATACAGGGGCCCAAGAGACCCAGTACTTC CASSYTGAQETQYF
. TRBJ2-7 . TRBV7-2 TGTGCCAGCAGCTCATTCGCGGTTTCCTCCTACGAGCAGTACTTC CASSSFAVSSYEQYF
. TRBJ2-7 . TRBV7-9 TGTGCCTCAGGCAGGATTGGAGGGATAGGCCAGAAGTCCTACGAGCAGTACTTC CASGRIGGIGQKSYEQYF
. TRBJ2-1 . TRBV5-1 TGCGCCAGCAGAGGTGACACTTACAATGAGCAGTTCTTC CASRGDTYNEQFF
. TRBJ2-7 TRBD2 TRBV6-4 TGTGCCAACTGCGGGAGACTAGCGGGAGTTGACGAGCAGTACTTC CANCGRLAGVDEQYF
. TRBJ2-7 TRBD2 TRBV18 TGTGCCAGCTCACAACTTGGACTAGCCGAAACCTACGAGCAGTACTTC CASSQLGLAETYEQYF
. TRBJ1-4 . TRBV7-3 TGTGCCAGCAGCTTATCTGGGGGCCCTAATGAAAAACTGTTTTTT CASSLSGGPNEKLFF
. TRBJ2-5 . TRBV9 TGTGCCAGCAGCGTACTTGGGACTCTACAAGAGACCCAGTACTTC CASSVLGTLQETQYF
. TRBJ1-2 TRBD1 TRBV9 TGTGCCAGCAGCAGGACAGGGCTGGGCTATGGCTACACCTTC CASSRTGLGYGYTF
. TRBJ2-2 . TRBV19 TGTGCCAGTAAACAGAAAATACTAGCGAACACCGGGGAGCTGTTTTTT CASKQKILANTGELFF
once TRBJ2-5 TRBD1 TRBV28 TGTGCCAGCAGACCAACAGGGGAAGAGACCCAGTACTTC CASRPTGEETQYF
. TRBJ2-3 TRBD1 TRBV27 TGTGCCAGCAGTTTATGGACAGGGGCCCGGGATACGCAGTATTTT CASSLWTGARDTQYF
. TRBJ2-5 . TRBV27 TGTGCCAGCACCCCGTCGTGGAGAGGAGAGACCCAGTACTTC CASTPSWRGETQYF
once TRBJ2-1 TRBD2 TRBV7-8 TGTGCCAGCAGGCCAACTAGCGGAGACTACAATGAGCAGTTCTTC CASRPTSGDYNEQFF
. TRBJ2-3 TRBD1 TRBV7-9 TGTGCCAGCAGCCGCGGACAGGGATACACAGATACGCAGTATTTT CASSRGQGYTDTQYF
. TRBJ1-2 . TRBV29-1 TGCAGCGTTTTCCTCCACAGGGATTTAACCTATGGCTACACCTTC CSVFLHRDLTYGYTF
. TRBJ2-3 TRBD2 TRBV13 TGTGCCAGCAGGACTAGCGGGAGTCGTGCAGATACGCAGTATTTT CASRTSGSRADTQYF
. TRBJ1-2 TRBD1 TRBV7-3 TGTGCCAGCAGCCAGGGACAGGGGGCCAATGGCTACACCTTC CASSQGQGANGYTF
. TRBJ2-7 TRBD2 TRBV19 TGTGCCAGTAGTTACAAGCGGGACGGCTACGAGCAGTACTTC CASSYKRDGYEQYF
. TRBJ2-7 TRBD1 TRBV5-1 TGCGCCAGCAGCCGTCAAACTACAGGGGCCGAGCAGTACTTC CASSRQTTGAEQYF
. TRBJ2-7 . TRBV13 TGTGCCAGCAGCTTAGGGGACAGAGACTACGAGCAGTACTTC CASSLGDRDYEQYF
. TRBJ2-7 TRBD1 TRBV25-1 TGTGCCAGCGGGGTTGACAGGGCCAGGGGGCCTCCGGGGCAGTACTTC CASGVDRARGPPGQYF
. TRBJ1-2 TRBD1 TRBV6-5 TGTGCCAGCAGCGTGGACAGGGGGCATTATGGCTACACCTTC CASSVDRGHYGYTF
. TRBJ1-2 TRBD1 TRBV5-1 TGCGCCAGCCGAGGGACAGGGCCCTATGGCTACACCTTC CASRGTGPYGYTF
. TRBJ1-1 TRBD1 TRBV2 TGTGCCAGCAGCAACCCACGGGGGACAGGGGGTTCGAACTCTTTGGACACTGAAGCTTTCTTT CASSNPRGTGGSNSLDTEAFF
. TRBJ1-4 TRBD1 TRBV19 TGTGCCAGTAAAGACAGGGGGCGCCGGGAAAAACTGTTTTTT CASKDRGRREKLFF
. TRBJ2-3 . TRBV11-3 TGTGCCAGCAGCTTAGGCCAAGGGGCAGATACGCAGTATTTT CASSLGQGADTQYF
. TRBJ1-1 . TRBV5-1 TGCGCCAGTTCTAACGAGCGTAACACTGAAGCTTTCTTT CASSNERNTEAFF
. TRBJ2-1 TRBD2 TRBV9 TGTGCCAGCAGCCCACAACCGGGACTAGCGGGAGAGGTTCAGTTCTTC CASSPQPGLAGEVQFF
. TRBJ2-7 . TRBV6-5 TGTGCCAGCAGTTACTCGATCAGGGGGGTCTACGAGCAGTACTTC CASSYSIRGVYEQYF
. TRBJ1-2 TRBD1 TRBV19 TGTGCCAGTAGTATAGATTGGGCAGGGGGCGCGTATGGCTACACCTTC CASSIDWAGGAYGYTF
once TRBJ1-5 . TRBV2 TGTGCCAGCATATTGGGGGCCGGGAACAATCAGCCCCAGCATTTT CASILGAGNNQPQHF